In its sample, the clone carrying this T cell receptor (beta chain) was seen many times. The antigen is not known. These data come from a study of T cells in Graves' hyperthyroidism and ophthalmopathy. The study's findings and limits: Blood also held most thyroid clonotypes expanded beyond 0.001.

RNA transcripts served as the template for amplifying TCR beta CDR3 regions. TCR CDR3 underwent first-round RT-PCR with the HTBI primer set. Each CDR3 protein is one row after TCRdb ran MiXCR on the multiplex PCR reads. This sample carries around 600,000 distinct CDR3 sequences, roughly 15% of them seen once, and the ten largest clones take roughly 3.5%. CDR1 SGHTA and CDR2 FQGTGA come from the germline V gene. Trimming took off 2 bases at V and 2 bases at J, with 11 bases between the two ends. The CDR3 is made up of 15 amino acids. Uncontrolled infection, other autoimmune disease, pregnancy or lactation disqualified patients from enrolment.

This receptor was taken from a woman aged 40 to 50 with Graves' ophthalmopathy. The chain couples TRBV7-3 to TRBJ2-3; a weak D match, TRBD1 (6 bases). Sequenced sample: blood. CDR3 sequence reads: CASSLDGQLTDTQYF. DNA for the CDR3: TGTGCCAGCAGCTTAGACGGACAGCTCACAGATACGCAGTATTTT.